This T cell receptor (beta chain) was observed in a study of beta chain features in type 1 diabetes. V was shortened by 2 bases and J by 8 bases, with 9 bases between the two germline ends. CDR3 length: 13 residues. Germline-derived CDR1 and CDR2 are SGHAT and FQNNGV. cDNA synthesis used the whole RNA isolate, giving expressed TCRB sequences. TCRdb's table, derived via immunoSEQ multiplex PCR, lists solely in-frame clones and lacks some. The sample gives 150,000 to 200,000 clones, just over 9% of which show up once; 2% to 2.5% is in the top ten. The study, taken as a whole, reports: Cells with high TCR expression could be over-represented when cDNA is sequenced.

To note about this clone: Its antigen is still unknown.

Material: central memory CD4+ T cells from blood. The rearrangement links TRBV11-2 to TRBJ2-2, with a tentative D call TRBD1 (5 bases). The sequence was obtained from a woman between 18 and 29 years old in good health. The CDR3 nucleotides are TGTGCCAGCAGCTTACGAAGGGGTGGGGAGCTGTTTTTT. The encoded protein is CASSLRRGGELFF.